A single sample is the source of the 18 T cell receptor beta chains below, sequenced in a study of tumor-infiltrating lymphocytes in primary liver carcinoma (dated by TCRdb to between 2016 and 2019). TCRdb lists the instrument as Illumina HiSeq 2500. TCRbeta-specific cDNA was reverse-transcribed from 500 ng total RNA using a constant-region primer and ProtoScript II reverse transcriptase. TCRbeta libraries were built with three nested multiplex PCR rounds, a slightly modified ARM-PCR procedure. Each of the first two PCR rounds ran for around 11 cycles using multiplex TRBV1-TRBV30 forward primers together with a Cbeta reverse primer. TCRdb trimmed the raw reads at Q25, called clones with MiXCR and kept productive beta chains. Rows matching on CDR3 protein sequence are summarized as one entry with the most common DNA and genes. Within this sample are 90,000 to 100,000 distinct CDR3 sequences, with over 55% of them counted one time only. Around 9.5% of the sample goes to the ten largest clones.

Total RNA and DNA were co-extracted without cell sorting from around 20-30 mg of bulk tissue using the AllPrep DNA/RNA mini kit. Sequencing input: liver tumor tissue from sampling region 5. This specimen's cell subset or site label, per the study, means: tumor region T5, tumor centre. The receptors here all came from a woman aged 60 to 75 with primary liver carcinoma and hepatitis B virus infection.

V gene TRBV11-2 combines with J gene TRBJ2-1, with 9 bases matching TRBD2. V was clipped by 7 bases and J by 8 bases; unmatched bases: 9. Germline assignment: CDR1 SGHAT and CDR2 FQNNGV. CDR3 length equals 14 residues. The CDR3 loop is CASNLGLAGDEQFF. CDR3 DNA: TGTGCCAGCAACTTGGGATTAGCGGGAGATGAGCAGTTCTTC.

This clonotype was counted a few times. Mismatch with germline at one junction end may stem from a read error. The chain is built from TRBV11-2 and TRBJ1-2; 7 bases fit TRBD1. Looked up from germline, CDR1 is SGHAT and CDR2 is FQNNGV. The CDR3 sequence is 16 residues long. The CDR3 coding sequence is TGTGCCAGCAGACCGAAGACAGGGTCGTCGGATTATGGCTACGCCTTC. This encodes CASRPKTGSSDYGYAF.

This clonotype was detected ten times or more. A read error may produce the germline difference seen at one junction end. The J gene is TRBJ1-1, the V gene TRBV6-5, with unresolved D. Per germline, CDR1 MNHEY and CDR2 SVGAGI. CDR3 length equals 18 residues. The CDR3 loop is CASSYSVSPTGLKTEAFF. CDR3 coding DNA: TGTGCCAGCAGTTACTCAGTATCCCCAACCGGCCTGAAGACTGAAGCTTTCTTT.

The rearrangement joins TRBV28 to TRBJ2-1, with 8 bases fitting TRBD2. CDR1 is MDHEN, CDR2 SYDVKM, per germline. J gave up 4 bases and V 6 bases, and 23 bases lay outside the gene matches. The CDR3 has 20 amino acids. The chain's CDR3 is CASSPMRGGGRTGRYNEQFF. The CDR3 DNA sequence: TGTGCCAGCAGCCCAATGAGGGGGGGCGGGAGGACTGGGAGGTACAATGAGCAGTTCTTC.

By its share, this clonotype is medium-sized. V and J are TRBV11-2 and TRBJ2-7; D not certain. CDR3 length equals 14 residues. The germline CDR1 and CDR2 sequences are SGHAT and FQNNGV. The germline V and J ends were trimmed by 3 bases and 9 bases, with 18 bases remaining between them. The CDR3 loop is CASSFLNSPWGQYF. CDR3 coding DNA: TGTGCCAGCAGCTTCCTTAACAGCCCTTGGGGGCAGTACTTC.

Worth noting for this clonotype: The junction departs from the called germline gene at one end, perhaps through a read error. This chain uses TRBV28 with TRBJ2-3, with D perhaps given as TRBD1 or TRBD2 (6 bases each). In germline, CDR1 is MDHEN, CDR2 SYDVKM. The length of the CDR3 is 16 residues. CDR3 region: CASCLRGVLNTDTQYF. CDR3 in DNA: TGTGCCAGCTGTTTAAGGGGGGTCCTGAACACAGATACGCAGTATTTT.

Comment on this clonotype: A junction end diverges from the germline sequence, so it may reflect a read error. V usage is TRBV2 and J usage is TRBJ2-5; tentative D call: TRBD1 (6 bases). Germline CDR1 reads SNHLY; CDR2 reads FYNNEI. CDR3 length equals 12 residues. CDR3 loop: CANNRDGETQYF. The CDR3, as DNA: TGTGCCAACAACAGGGATGGGGAGACCCAATACTTC.

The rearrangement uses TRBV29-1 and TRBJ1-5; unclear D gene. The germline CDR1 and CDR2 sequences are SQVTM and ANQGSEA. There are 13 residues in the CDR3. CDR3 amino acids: CGAECASRQPQHF. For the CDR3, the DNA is TGCGGCGCTGAGTGTGCCTCCCGCCAGCCCCAGCATTTT.

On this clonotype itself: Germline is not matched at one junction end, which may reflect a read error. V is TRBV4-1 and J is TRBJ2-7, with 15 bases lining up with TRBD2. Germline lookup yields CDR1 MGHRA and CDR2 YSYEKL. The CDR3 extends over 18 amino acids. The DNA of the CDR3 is TGCGCCAGCAGCAAAGAAATGGGGACTAGCGGGAGGAGGCACAAGCAGTACTTC. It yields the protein CASSKEMGTSGRRHKQYF.

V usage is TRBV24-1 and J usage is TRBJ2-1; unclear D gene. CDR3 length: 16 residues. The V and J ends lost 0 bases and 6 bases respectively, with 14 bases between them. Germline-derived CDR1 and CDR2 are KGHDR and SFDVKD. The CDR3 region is CATSDLQFGGSNEQFF. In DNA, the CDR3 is TGTGCCACCAGTGATTTGCAATTCGGCGGTAGCAATGAGCAGTTCTTC.

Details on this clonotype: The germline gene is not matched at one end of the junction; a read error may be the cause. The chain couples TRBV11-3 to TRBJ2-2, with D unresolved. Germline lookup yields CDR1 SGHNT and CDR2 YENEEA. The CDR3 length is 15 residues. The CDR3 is CANSLDKGNIGELFF. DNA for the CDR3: TGTGCCAACAGCTTAGATAAAGGGAACATCGGGGAGCTGTTTTTT. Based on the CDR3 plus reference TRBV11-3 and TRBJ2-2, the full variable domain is EAGVVQSPRYKIIEKKQPVAFWCNPISGHNTLYWYLQNLGQGPELLIRYENEEAVDDSQLPKDRFSAERLKGVDSTLKIQPAELGDSAVYLCANSLDKGNIGELFFGEGSRLTVL.

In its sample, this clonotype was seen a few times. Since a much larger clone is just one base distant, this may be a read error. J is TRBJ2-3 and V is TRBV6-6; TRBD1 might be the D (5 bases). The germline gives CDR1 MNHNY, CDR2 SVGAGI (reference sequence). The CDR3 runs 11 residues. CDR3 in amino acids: CVSRDTDTQYF. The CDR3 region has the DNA TGTGTCAGCAGGGACACAGATACGCAGTATTTT.

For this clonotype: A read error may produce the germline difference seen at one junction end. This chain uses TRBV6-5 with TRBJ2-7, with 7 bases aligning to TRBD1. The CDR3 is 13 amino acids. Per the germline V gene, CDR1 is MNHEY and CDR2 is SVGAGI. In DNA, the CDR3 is TGTGCCAGCAGAACAGGGGTCGCATACGAACAGTACTTC. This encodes CASRTGVAYEQYF.

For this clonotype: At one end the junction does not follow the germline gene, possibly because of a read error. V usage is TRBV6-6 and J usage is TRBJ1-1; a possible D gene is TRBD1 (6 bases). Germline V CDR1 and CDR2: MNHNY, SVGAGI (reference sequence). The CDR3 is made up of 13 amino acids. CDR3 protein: CASSEEGDAEVFF. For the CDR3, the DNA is TGTGCCAGCAGTGAGGAGGGGGACGCTGAAGTTTTCTTT.

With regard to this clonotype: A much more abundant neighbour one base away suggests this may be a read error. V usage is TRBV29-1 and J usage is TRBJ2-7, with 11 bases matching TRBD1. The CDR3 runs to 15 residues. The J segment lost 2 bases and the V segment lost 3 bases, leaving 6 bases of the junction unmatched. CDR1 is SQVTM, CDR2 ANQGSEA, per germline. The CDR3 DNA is TGCAGCGTTGAGGTATGGACAGGGGGCACCTACGAGCAGTACTTC. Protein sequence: CSVEVWTGGTYEQYF.

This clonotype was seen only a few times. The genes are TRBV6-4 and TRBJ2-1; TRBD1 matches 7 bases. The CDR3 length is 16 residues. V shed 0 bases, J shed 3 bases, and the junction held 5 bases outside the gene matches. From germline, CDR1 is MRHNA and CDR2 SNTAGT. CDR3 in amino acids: CASSDSRQGDYNEQFF. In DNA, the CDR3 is TGTGCCAGCAGTGACTCGAGGCAGGGGGACTACAATGAGCAGTTCTTC.

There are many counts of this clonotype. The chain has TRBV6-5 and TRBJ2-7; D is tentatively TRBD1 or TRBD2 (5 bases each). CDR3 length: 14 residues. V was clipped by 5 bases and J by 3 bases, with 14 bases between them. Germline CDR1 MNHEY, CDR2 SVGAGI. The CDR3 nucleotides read TGTGCCAGCAGTCCCTGGGACGCAAACTACGAGCAGTACTTC. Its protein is CASSPWDANYEQYF.

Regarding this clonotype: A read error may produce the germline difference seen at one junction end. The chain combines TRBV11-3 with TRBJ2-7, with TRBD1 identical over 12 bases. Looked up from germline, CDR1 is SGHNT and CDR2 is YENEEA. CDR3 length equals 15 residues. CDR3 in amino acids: CASGLGTGGHYEQYF. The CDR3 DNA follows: TGTGCCAGCGGCTTGGGGACAGGGGGCCACTACGAGCAGTACTTC.